A single sample is the source of the 27 T cell receptor beta chains below, sequenced in a study of cytomegalovirus exposure and HLA in healthy donors. The PCR contained 60 Vbeta and 13 Jbeta primers. Clones were read by immunoSEQ multiplex PCR, and TCRdb kept only the in-frame ones, dropping some. The sample has about 130,000 clones; roughly 70% are singletons. The material sequenced was PBMCs. The source of these receptors is a man aged 25-40 years in good health and CMV-seronegative.

This chain connects TRBV6-6 to TRBJ1-5; 8 bases agree with TRBD1. CDR1 MNHNY and CDR2 SVGAGI come from the germline V gene (reference sequence). The V and J ends lost 6 bases and 5 bases, in that order; junction bases with no gene match: 0. The CDR3 runs 12 residues. The CDR3 here is CASRTGDQPQHF. DNA of the CDR3: TGTGCCAGCAGGACAGGGGATCAGCCCCAGCATTTT.

This clone came up once. The J gene is TRBJ2-1, the V gene TRBV4-2, with 7 bases aligning to TRBD2. Looked up from germline, CDR1 is LGHNA and CDR2 is YNFKEQ. V gave up 4 bases and J gave up 7 bases; unmatched junction bases: 1. The CDR3 covers 12 residues. CDR3 bases: TGTGCCAGCAGCCTGGGGGGGAATGAGCAGTTCTTC. This codes for CASSLGGNEQFF.

The V and J genes are TRBV2 and TRBJ1-1; 11 bases are shared with TRBD1. Per the germline V gene, CDR1 is SNHLY and CDR2 is FYNNEI. The V and J ends lost 4 bases and 3 bases, in that order; junction bases with no gene match: 10. The CDR3 length is 17 residues. The CDR3 sequence: CASSVGDRGSLDTEAFF. The CDR3 nucleotides are TGTGCCAGCAGTGTAGGGGACAGGGGGAGTTTGGACACTGAAGCTTTCTTT.

The chain combines TRBV19 with TRBJ2-1; tentatively, D is TRBD1 (6 bases). The CDR3 is 15 residues long. V shed 5 bases and J shed 4 bases, with 15 bases lying between them. Germline V lookup: CDR1 LNHDA, CDR2 SQIVND (reference sequence). CDR3 sequence: CASSVGAPSYNEQFF. CDR3 nucleotides: TGTGCCAGTAGTGTGGGGGCCCCCTCGTACAATGAGCAGTTCTTC.

The chain uses TRBV6-1 and TRBJ2-1; D possibly corresponds to TRBD1 (6 bases). CDR1 is MNHNS and CDR2 is SASEGT in the germline V gene. V lost 7 bases, J lost 8 bases, and 15 bases lay in between. The CDR3 extends over 13 amino acids. The CDR3, as DNA: TGTGCCAGCATACTGGACAGCCCTTATGAGCAGTTCTTC. Its protein is CASILDSPYEQFF.

This chain joins TRBV28 and TRBJ2-7; D is ambiguous. This CDR3 has 13 amino acids. V was trimmed by 3 bases and J by 4 bases, leaving 10 bases between them. Germline CDR1 reads MDHEN; CDR2 reads SYDVKM. The DNA for the CDR3 is TGTGCCAGCAGTTTGGCTCGACATTACGAGCAGTACTTC. Translation gives CASSLARHYEQYF. Drawing the rest from reference TRBV28 and TRBJ2-7, the complete variable domain is DVKVTQSSRYLVKRTGEKVFLECVQDMDHENMFWYRQDPGLGLRLIYFSYDVKMKEKGDIPEGYSVSREKKERFSLILESASTNQTSMYLCASSLARHYEQYFGPGTRLTVT.

The chain joins TRBV28 to TRBJ1-5; 11 nucleotides line up with TRBD1. With 2 bases clipped from V and 4 bases from J, the junction kept 7 bases outside the gene matches. Germline loops: CDR1 MDHEN, CDR2 SYDVKM. The CDR3 covers 17 residues. CDR3 coding DNA: TGTGCCAGCAGTTTAGCTCGAGGACAGGGGGCGAATCAGCCCCAGCATTTT. Translating it yields CASSLARGQGANQPQHF.

This clone has more than one count but fewer than ten. The same CDR3 also results from other DNA sequences found in this sample. Here the CDR3 reads CASSPDSNTEAFF. The CDR3 DNA follows: TGTGCCAGCAGCCCTGACAGTAACACTGAAGCTTTCTTT. This chain connects TRBV5-4 to TRBJ1-1; possible D gene TRBD1, 5 bases. Germline V gives CDR1 SGHNT, CDR2 YYREEE (reference sequence). V dropped 4 bases and J dropped 2 bases, with 9 bases sitting between them. The CDR3 has 13 residues.

This clone occurred once. The rearrangement uses TRBV21-1 and TRBJ2-1; no DNA check was done on the table's D call, TRBD2. TRBV21-1 is noted as a pseudogene. CDR3 length: 17 residues. CDR3 DNA: TGTGCCAGCAGCAGCAGACTAGCGGGAGGACCTCACAATGAGCAGTTCTTC. This gives the protein CASSSRLAGGPHNEQFF.

The chain uses TRBV9 and TRBJ1-1, with a possible D match to TRBD1 (5 bases). Germline loops: CDR1 SGDLS, CDR2 YYNGEE. V lost 0 bases and J 5 bases, leaving 8 bases between the germline ends. This CDR3 region has 13 residues. CDR3 loop: CASSVETETEAFF. The DNA for the CDR3 is TGTGCCAGCAGCGTAGAGACAGAAACTGAAGCTTTCTTT. The full variable domain, in which reference TRBV9 and TRBJ1-1 provide the parts outside the CDR3, is DSGVTQTPKHLITATGQRVTLRCSPRSGDLSVYWYQQSLDQGLQFLIQYYNGEERAKGNILERFSAQQFPDLHSELNLSSLELGDSALYFCASSVETETEAFFGQGTRLTVV.

V and J are TRBV9 and TRBJ1-2; TRBD1 agrees at 8 bases. Germline V gives CDR1 SGDLS, CDR2 YYNGEE. Unmatched junction bases numbered 14, after V lost 0 bases and J lost 4 bases. The CDR3 sequence is 18 residues long. The CDR3 sequence is CASSVDPTGAPESYGYTF. As DNA, the CDR3 is TGTGCCAGCAGCGTAGACCCGACAGGGGCTCCCGAAAGCTATGGCTACACCTTC.

The genes are TRBV7-2 and TRBJ1-5; TRBD1 is a possible D gene (6 bases). The CDR3 contains 13 residues. The V end was cut by 5 bases, the J end by 6 bases, with 11 bases between. Germline V gene sequence: CDR1 SGHTA, CDR2 FQGNSA. DNA of the CDR3: TGTGCCAGCAGCACAGGGTTTGGTCAGCCCCAGCATTTT. Encoded protein: CASSTGFGQPQHF.

The V call is TRBV14, the J call TRBJ1-5, with a weak D call TRBD1 (5 bases). The V end lost 6 bases, the J end lost 0 bases, and 9 bases lay between the germline ends. The germline CDR1 and CDR2 sequences are SGHDN and FVKESK. The CDR3 contains 14 residues. CDR3 protein: CASSPGFSNQPQHF. The DNA of the CDR3 is TGTGCCAGCAGTCCAGGGTTTAGCAATCAGCCCCAGCATTTT.

This clone was observed once. The chain combines TRBV5-1 with TRBJ2-1; 9 bases map to TRBD2. V was clipped by 0 bases and J by 1 base; unmatched bases: 2. The V gene's germline CDR1 is SGHRS and CDR2 YFSETQ. The CDR3 length is 16 residues. CDR3 DNA sequence: TGCGCCAGCAGCTTGGATCTAGCGGGATCCTACAATGAGCAGTTCTTC. It codes for CASSLDLAGSYNEQFF.

This rearrangement joins TRBV5-1 to TRBJ1-3; 7 positions match TRBD1. J was trimmed by 4 bases and V by 0 bases; bases with no gene match: 4. Germline values: CDR1 SGHRS, CDR2 YFSETQ. This CDR3 is built from 15 residues. This CDR3 reads CASSLEGTAGNTIYF. CDR3 coding DNA: TGCGCCAGCAGCTTGGAAGGGACAGCAGGAAACACCATATATTTT. Filled out from reference TRBV5-1 and TRBJ1-3, the complete variable domain reads KAGVTQTPRYLIKTRGQQVTLSCSPISGHRSVSWYQQTPGQGLQFLFEYFSETQRNKGNFPGRFSGRQFSNSRSEMNVSTLELGDSALYLCASSLEGTAGNTIYFGEGSWLTVV.

The chain combines TRBV11-1 with TRBJ1-5; D gene unclear. The CDR3 has 13 residues. Germline loops: CDR1 SGHAT, CDR2 FQDESV (reference sequence). Trimming left V 1 base short and J 4 bases short, with 5 bases between. The CDR3 loop is CASSLDLNQPQHF. In DNA, the CDR3 is TGTGCCAGCAGCTTAGATTTAAATCAGCCCCAGCATTTT.

This clone has only one observation. CDR3 nucleotide sequence: TGTGCCAGCAGGGTAGGGGGTAGCAATCAGCCCCAGCATTTT. Encoded protein: CASRVGGSNQPQHF. This chain uses TRBV27 with TRBJ1-5; the D gene is possibly TRBD1 (6 bases). The V and J ends lost 6 bases and 0 bases respectively, with 9 bases between them. The CDR3 is made up of 14 amino acids. Germline loops: CDR1 MNHEY, CDR2 SMNVEV (reference sequence).

This chain links TRBV28 with TRBJ1-2, with a possible D match to TRBD1 (5 bases). The CDR3 runs 15 residues. Trimming shortened V by 2 bases and J by 5 bases, and 15 bases separated the two germline ends. Germline-derived CDR1 and CDR2 are MDHEN and SYDVKM. The CDR3 region is CASSLIPGGNYGYTF. The CDR3, as DNA: TGTGCCAGCAGTTTAATCCCGGGGGGTAATTATGGCTACACCTTC.

This clone has only one observation. The chain has TRBV28 and TRBJ2-2; TRBD1 is a possible D gene (5 bases). V dropped 7 bases and J dropped 5 bases, with 11 bases sitting between them. Germline CDR1 and CDR2: MDHEN and SYDVKM. The CDR3 covers 13 residues. The CDR3 loop reads CASISGQTGELFF. CDR3 sequence (DNA): TGTGCCAGCATTTCCGGACAAACCGGGGAGCTGTTTTTT.

This clone was counted once. The V and J genes are TRBV18 and TRBJ2-1, with TRBD1 matching over 9 bases. CDR1 KGHSH and CDR2 LQKENI come from the germline V gene. The length of the CDR3 is 13 residues. V shed 4 bases, J shed 9 bases, and the junction held 4 bases outside the gene matches. Here the CDR3 DNA reads TGTGCCAGCTCACTGACGGACAGGGGTGAGCAGTTCTTC. This sequence encodes CASSLTDRGEQFF. Together with reference TRBV18 and TRBJ2-1, the CDR3 gives the full variable domain: NAGVMQNPRHLVRRRGQEARLRCSPMKGHSHVYWYRQLPEEGLKFMVYLQKENIIDESGMPKERFSAEFPKEGPSILRIQQVVRGDSAAYFCASSLTDRGEQFFGPGTRLTVL.

V is TRBV19 and J is TRBJ1-5, with D tentatively TRBD1 (6 bases). Trimming took 4 bases from V and 5 from J, leaving 9 bases between them. Germline assignment: CDR1 LNHDA and CDR2 SQIVND (reference sequence). The CDR3 covers 13 residues. The CDR3 coding sequence is TGTGCCAGTAGTACCGGACAGTATCAGCCCCAGCATTTT. It is translated as CASSTGQYQPQHF. Complete variable domain (other parts from reference TRBV19 and TRBJ1-5): DGGITQSPKYLFRKEGQNVTLSCEQNLNHDAMYWYRQDPGQGLRLIYYSQIVNDFQKGDIAEGYSVSREKKESFPLTVTSAQKNPTAFYLCASSTGQYQPQHFGDGTRLSIL.

The gene calls are TRBV19 and TRBJ2-6; TRBD1 might be the D (5 bases). The germline gives CDR1 LNHDA, CDR2 SQIVND (reference sequence). V lost 3 bases to trimming and J lost 1 base, with 10 bases between them. The CDR3 is made up of 16 amino acids. CDR3 in DNA: TGTGCCAGTAGTATCCCCGCAGGGTCTGGGGCCAACGTCCTGACTTTC. This encodes CASSIPAGSGANVLTF. The full variable domain, its missing parts supplied by reference TRBV19 and TRBJ2-6, is DGGITQSPKYLFRKEGQNVTLSCEQNLNHDAMYWYRQDPGQGLRLIYYSQIVNDFQKGDIAEGYSVSREKKESFPLTVTSAQKNPTAFYLCASSIPAGSGANVLTFGAGSRLTVL.

V is TRBV7-9 and J is TRBJ2-1; 10 positions agree with TRBD1. Germline CDR1 reads SEHNR; CDR2 reads FQNEAQ (reference sequence). V lost 6 bases, J lost 6 bases, and 2 bases stayed unmatched. The CDR3 extends over 13 amino acids. The CDR3 nucleotides read TGTGCCAGCAGTCGGGACAGGGGCAATGAGCAGTTCTTC. Translated: CASSRDRGNEQFF.

CDR3 sequence: CASSPLREAAGYTF. Here the CDR3 DNA reads TGTGCCAGCAGTCCCCTTCGGGAGGCGGCTGGCTACACCTTC. V is TRBV6-5 and J is TRBJ1-2; D gene unclear. Germline V gene lookup returns CDR1 MNHEY and CDR2 SVGAGI. This CDR3 has 14 amino acids. V lost 5 bases and J lost 7, with 17 bases in between.

This clone was observed a few times. This chain connects TRBV27 to TRBJ2-7, with a possible D match to TRBD1 (5 bases). V shed 3 bases and J shed 6 bases, with 15 bases lying between them. This CDR3 comprises 14 residues. Germline values: CDR1 MNHEY, CDR2 SMNVEV (reference sequence). CDR3 loop: CASSLGREAVEQYF. The CDR3 DNA sequence: TGTGCCAGCAGTTTGGGCAGGGAAGCTGTCGAGCAGTACTTC.

The chain uses TRBV11-2 and TRBJ2-7; possible D gene TRBD2, 6 bases. The germline CDR1 and CDR2 sequences are SGHAT and FQNNGV. This CDR3 is 14 amino acids long. V lost 8 bases and J 3 bases, leaving 17 bases between the germline ends. The CDR3 spells CASSTRREVYEQYF. As DNA, the CDR3 is TGTGCCAGCTCGACCCGGAGGGAGGTCTACGAGCAGTACTTC.

This chain joins TRBV5-6 and TRBJ2-3; D unclear. CDR3 length: 14 amino acids. Germline CDR1 SGHDT, CDR2 YYEEEE. Deletions cut 0 bases from V and 1 base from J, with 6 bases between. The CDR3 nucleotides read TGTGCCAGCAGCTTGGGAGTACGCACAGATACGCAGTATTTT. It specifies CASSLGVRTDTQYF. The full variable domain, rest sourced from reference TRBV5-6 and TRBJ2-3, is DAGVTQSPTHLIKTRGQQVTLRCSPKSGHDTVSWYQQALGQGPQFIFQYYEEEERQRGNFPDRFSGHQFPNYSSELNVNALLLGDSALYLCASSLGVRTDTQYFGPGTRLTVL.